The next 26 T cell receptor beta chains were all read from a single sample in a study of cytomegalovirus exposure and HLA in healthy donors (TCRdb year 2017). The method behind the library was the immunoSEQ multiplex PCR assay. The multiplex PCR relied on a mix of 60 forward primers for TCR Vbeta segments and 13 reverse primers for TCR Jbeta segments. Imported from immuneACCESS, the table was reduced by TCRdb to in-frame sequences with V and J called. These copies leave out some clones; in studies compared against another copy, an unresolved V gene accounts for under half, and the cause of the remainder is not known. For this sample the table gives 90,000 to 120,000 clones, of which around 77% were detected only once. The ten biggest clones cover approximately 2.4% of the sample. The sample taken for sequencing was PBMCs. The source is a man between 18 and 29 years old in good health and CMV-seronegative.

This rearrangement joins TRBV6-5 to TRBJ2-5, with unresolved D. The J call could be wrong; TRBJ2-7 is a better fit for the DNA end. The CDR3 consists of 15 residues. CDR1 and CDR2 from the germline V gene are MNHEY and SVGAGI. CDR3 sequence reads: CASSYAEFPYYEQYF. CDR3 sequence (DNA): TGTGCCAGCAGTTACGCGGAGTTTCCATACTACGAGCAGTACTTC.

The chain joins TRBV5-1 to TRBJ1-1; D is uncertain. Germline loops: CDR1 SGHRS, CDR2 YFSETQ. The CDR3 spans 14 residues. Trimming pared 3 bases from V and 0 bases from J, leaving 9 bases between. CDR3 DNA sequence: TGCGCCAGCAGCTGGGGAGAGTTGAACACTGAAGCTTTCTTT. Residues: CASSWGELNTEAFF.

CDR3 DNA sequence: TGTGCCAGCTCTCAACAGGGGAATAGCAATCAGCCCCAGCATTTT. It encodes CASSQQGNSNQPQHF. The V gene is TRBV18, the J gene TRBJ1-5; 7 bases are a match to TRBD1. Germline loops: CDR1 KGHSH, CDR2 LQKENI. J was trimmed by 0 bases and V by 6 bases; bases with no gene match: 5. This CDR3 region has 15 residues.

This chain links TRBV6-1 with TRBJ1-6; D not resolved. Per germline, CDR1 MNHNS and CDR2 SASEGT. Deletions cut 0 bases from V and 9 bases from J, with 9 bases between. The CDR3 extends over 14 amino acids. As DNA, the CDR3 is TGTGCCAGCAGTGAAGCGCCCCGGTCTTCACCCCTCCACTTT. It codes for CASSEAPRSSPLHF.

This clone was found once. The chain joins TRBV4-2 to TRBJ2-5, with TRBD2 matching 8 bases. Trimming removed 0 bases from V and 2 bases from J; junction bases left unmatched: 8. Germline-derived CDR1 and CDR2 are LGHNA and YNFKEQ. The CDR3 is made up of 17 amino acids. In DNA, the CDR3 is TGTGCCAGCAGCCAAGAGGTTAGGGCTAGCGGGCAAGAGACCCAGTACTTC. Translation: CASSQEVRASGQETQYF.

The V call is TRBV7-9, the J call TRBJ2-7; 15 nucleotides align to TRBD2. Trimming took 2 bases from V and 0 from J; bases not matched to a gene: 2. Germline CDR1 SEHNR, CDR2 FQNEAQ (reference sequence). The CDR3 contains 17 residues. CDR3 DNA: TGTGCCAGCAGCTTACCGGGACTAGCGGGGGGCTCCTACGAGCAGTACTTC. Encoded protein: CASSLPGLAGGSYEQYF.

The V gene is TRBV18, the J gene TRBJ2-4; D call uncertain. Germline CDR1 and CDR2: KGHSH and LQKENI. Trimming cost V 4 bases and J 8 bases, with 3 bases left between them. The CDR3 is 10 amino acids. CDR3 residues: CASSRDIQYF. The CDR3 coding sequence is TGTGCCAGCTCACGAGACATTCAGTACTTC.

The chain has TRBV29-1 and TRBJ2-3; tentative D call: TRBD1 (6 bases). Deletions cut 6 bases from V and 4 bases from J, with 14 bases between. This CDR3 region has 13 residues. Germline V CDR1 and CDR2: SQVTM, ANQGSEA. The CDR3, as DNA: TGCAGCGTCAACAGGGATATCGCAGATACGCAGTATTTT. Its protein product is CSVNRDIADTQYF.

The chain uses TRBV7-2 and TRBJ2-5; 10 bases agree with TRBD2. This CDR3 has 18 residues. V lost 2 bases to trimming and J lost 2 bases; unmatched junction nucleotides: 11. Germline V gives CDR1 SGHTA, CDR2 FQGNSA. The CDR3 bases are TGTGCCAGCAGCTTAAATACCTGGGGGACTAGCGAGCAAGAGACCCAGTACTTC. Encoded protein: CASSLNTWGTSEQETQYF.

The chain joins TRBV12-5 to TRBJ2-1; 11 positions match TRBD2. V gave up 2 bases and J gave up 5 bases; unmatched junction bases: 8. CDR3 length: 17 residues. Germline values: CDR1 LGHNT, CDR2 FRNRAP. The DNA for the CDR3 is TGTGCTAGTGGTTTGTTTCCTAGCGGGGGGCGTAACAATGAGCAGTTCTTC. It encodes CASGLFPSGGRNNEQFF.

The chain employs TRBV4-3 and TRBJ2-7, with TRBD1 matching 10 bases. Trimming took 2 bases from V and 7 from J; bases not matched to a gene: 8. Looked up from germline, CDR1 is LGHNA and CDR2 is YSLEER. CDR3 length: 15 residues. The CDR3 region is CASSQTGTGVGEQYF. The CDR3 DNA follows: TGCGCCAGCAGCCAAACCGGGACAGGGGTAGGAGAGCAGTACTTC.

This CDR3 reads CASSPETGLNTEAFF. The DNA for the CDR3 is TGCGCCAGCAGCCCGGAGACAGGCCTGAACACTGAAGCTTTCTTT. The chain carries TRBV5-1 and TRBJ1-1, with a possible D match to TRBD1 (6 bases). V dropped 4 bases and J dropped 0 bases, with 13 bases sitting between them. Germline CDR1 and CDR2: SGHRS and YFSETQ. The CDR3 is 15 residues long.

This chain's CDR3 is CATSRRLQETQYF. The CDR3 bases are TGTGCCACCAGCAGAAGACTGCAAGAGACCCAGTACTTC. This chain connects TRBV15 to TRBJ2-5; D gene unclear. CDR3 length: 13 residues. Trimming left V 2 bases short and J 2 bases short, with 6 bases between. CDR1 and CDR2 from the germline V gene are LNHNV and YYDKDF (reference sequence).

In the case of this clone: Other DNA sequences in the sample encode the same CDR3. The genes are TRBV9 and TRBJ2-2, with 8 bases lining up with TRBD1. The germline V gene encodes CDR1 SGDLS and CDR2 YYNGEE. V was pared by 2 bases and J by 0 bases, with 3 bases of the junction left unmatched. The CDR3 covers 16 residues. As DNA, the CDR3 is TGTGCCAGCAGCGTCAGGACAGGGTCGAACACCGGGGAGCTGTTTTTT. Translation gives CASSVRTGSNTGELFF.

The chain is built from TRBV5-1 and TRBJ2-3; 7 bases agree with TRBD2. The CDR3 has 15 amino acids. Germline CDR1 and CDR2: SGHRS and YFSETQ. V gave up 3 bases and J gave up 3 bases; unmatched junction bases: 7. In DNA, the CDR3 is TGCGCCAGCAGCTACCCAGCGGGGCAAACAGATACGCAGTATTTT. It yields the protein CASSYPAGQTDTQYF.

The chain is built from TRBV19 and TRBJ1-2, with D possibly TRBD1 on 6 matching bases. Trimming took off 7 bases at V and 8 bases at J, with 14 bases between the two ends. Germline CDR1 reads LNHDA; CDR2 reads SQIVND (reference sequence). This CDR3 is 12 amino acids long. The CDR3 reads CASTLGGAGYTF. Here the CDR3 DNA reads TGTGCCAGTACCCTAGGGGGTGCGGGCTACACCTTC.

The CDR3 coding sequence is TGTGCCAGCAGAAAGTCAGGTTGGGATTCACCCCTCCACTTT. Protein: CASRKSGWDSPLHF. This chain connects TRBV6-5 to TRBJ1-6; D call uncertain. Trimming left V 6 bases short and J 8 bases short, with 14 bases between. This CDR3 region has 14 residues. Germline V gene sequence: CDR1 MNHEY, CDR2 SVGAGI.

The chain combines TRBV2 with TRBJ2-1, with D possibly being TRBD2 (5 bases). In germline, CDR1 is SNHLY, CDR2 FYNNEI. V was trimmed by 2 bases and J by 7 bases, leaving 9 bases between them. The CDR3 contains 13 residues. The CDR3 nucleotides read TGTGCCAGCAGTGAAAGAGGCGGGAATGAGCAGTTCTTC. Residues: CASSERGGNEQFF. Looking up the rest from reference TRBV2 and TRBJ2-1 gives the full variable domain: EPEVTQTPSHQVTQMGQEVILRCVPISNHLYFYWYRQILGQKVEFLVSFYNNEISEKSEIFDDQFSVERPDGSNFTLKIRSTKLEDSAMYFCASSERGGNEQFFGPGTRLTVL.

The CDR3 coding sequence is TGTGCCAGCAGTCACAGGGGCCGGGGCTCCTACGAGCAGTACTTC. Protein sequence: CASSHRGRGSYEQYF. The chain uses TRBV6-5 and TRBJ2-5, with 7 bases matching TRBD1. Near its end, the DNA agrees better with TRBJ2-7, so the J call may be wrong. This CDR3 is built from 15 residues. Germline V gene sequence: CDR1 MNHEY, CDR2 SVGAGI.

V is TRBV7-9 and J is TRBJ2-2; D call uncertain. Trimming took off 8 bases at V and 4 bases at J, with 8 bases between the two ends. Looked up from germline, CDR1 is SEHNR and CDR2 is FQNEAQ (reference sequence). The CDR3 totals 12 residues. As DNA, the CDR3 is TGTGCCAGCGGTACGGGCACCGGGGAGCTGTTTTTT. It is translated as CASGTGTGELFF. Looking up the rest from reference TRBV7-9 and TRBJ2-2 gives the full variable domain: DTGVSQNPRHKITKRGQNVTFRCDPISEHNRLYWYRQTLGQGPEFLTYFQNEAQLEKSRLLSDRFSAERPKGSFSTLEIQRTEQGDSAMYLCASGTGTGELFFGEGSRLTVL.

The table lists this clone with a few counts. The chain links TRBV4-3 to TRBJ2-1, with 8 nucleotides matching TRBD2. This CDR3 has 15 amino acids. Germline V CDR1 and CDR2: LGHNA, YSLEER. The J segment lost 4 bases and the V segment lost 4 bases, leaving 6 bases of the junction unmatched. CDR3 sequence reads: CASSRSGGPYNEQFF. The CDR3 DNA reads TGCGCCAGCAGCCGAAGCGGGGGCCCTTACAATGAGCAGTTCTTC.

The V and J genes are TRBV2 and TRBJ2-1, with TRBD2 identical over 12 bases. Germline values: CDR1 SNHLY, CDR2 FYNNEI. V trimming: 7 bases; J trimming: 9 bases; junction bases outside the gene matches: 10. CDR3 length: 15 residues. The CDR3 protein is CASKRASGGASEQFF. CDR3 DNA sequence: TGTGCCAGCAAACGGGCTAGCGGGGGGGCAAGTGAGCAGTTCTTC.

Worth noting for this clone: One end of the junction varies from germline; a read error may be responsible. The chain employs TRBV7-9 and TRBJ2-6, with D perhaps TRBD1 (5 bases). This CDR3 region has 14 residues. Germline CDR1 and CDR2: SEHNR and FQNEAQ (reference sequence). CDR3 bases: TGTGCCCTAGACGGCCGCTCTGGGGCCAACGTCCTGCCTTTC. Its protein is CALDGRSGANVLPF.

This rearrangement joins TRBV9 to TRBJ2-5; 9 bases are shared with TRBD1. The V and J ends lost 3 bases and 0 bases, in that order; junction bases with no gene match: 3. This CDR3 has 15 amino acids. The germline V gene encodes CDR1 SGDLS and CDR2 YYNGEE. As DNA, the CDR3 is TGTGCCAGCAGCGAGGGACAGGGCTACCAAGAGACCCAGTACTTC. Protein sequence: CASSEGQGYQETQYF.

The chain has TRBV28 and TRBJ1-3; 8 bases are shared with TRBD1. The CDR3 is made up of 15 amino acids. CDR1 and CDR2 (germline): MDHEN, SYDVKM. J gave up 4 bases and V 5 bases, and 7 bases lay outside the gene matches. The chain's CDR3 is CASSARTGPGNTIYF. CDR3 coding DNA: TGTGCCAGCAGTGCCCGGACAGGGCCCGGAAACACCATATATTTT.

The chain couples TRBV5-1 to TRBJ2-5; maybe TRBD1 (5 bases). Near its end, the DNA agrees better with TRBJ2-7, so the J call may be wrong. Germline lookup yields CDR1 SGHRS and CDR2 YFSETQ. This CDR3 comprises 14 residues. The CDR3 bases are TGCGCCAGCAGCAGCGCCCAGGGTTGGTACGAGCAGTACTTC. It codes for CASSSAQGWYEQYF.